This T cell receptor (beta chain) was profiled in a study of Ad26.COV2.S vaccination and SARS-CoV-2 variants. Study findings and constraints: Vaccine and placebo recipients had similar non-spike TCR breadth.

V was pared by 8 bases and J by 6 bases, with 17 bases between. The CDR3 runs 13 residues. Germline CDR1 and CDR2: MNHNY and SVGAGI (reference sequence). The protocol was immunoSEQ multiplex PCR, while the TCRdb copy is restricted to in-frame clones and leaves out a portion. The profile shows about 680,000 clones, 70% to 90% of them singletons. This sample's treatment: about 20 received Ad26.COV2.S at low or high dose, single or two shots; about 5 received placebo; per-sample allocation not given. Sampling took place 63 days after the first vaccine or placebo injection. As regards this clone: What it binds is unknown.

This sequence was found in a person aged 18-60 years who received the Ad26.COV2.S COVID-19 vaccine or a placebo. The sample in question was peripheral blood, obtained in a trial of Ad26.COV2.S vaccine versus placebo. This sequence joins TRBV6-6 and TRBJ2-7; D remains ambiguous. The CDR3 DNA sequence: TGTGCCAGCTTACAGTATCTGGCACGCGAGCAGTACTTC. It yields the protein CASLQYLAREQYF.